This TCR beta chain was documented in a study of blood T cell repertoires in COVID-19. In the study overall: T cells, B-cell-depleted T cells, or PBMCs provided the cDNA or gDNA that served as material.

In this sample, this clone turned up many times. One junction end disagrees with the germline gene, perhaps due to a read error. The length of the CDR3 is 15 residues. Germline V CDR1 and CDR2: SEHNR, FQNEAQ (reference sequence). Profiling relied on immunoSEQ multiplex PCR, and the TCRdb table lists in-frame clones only, not all of them. The sample holds hundreds of thousands of clones, 85% to 90% seen once. The chain is built from TRBV7-9 and TRBJ2-7; TRBD2 aligns across 12 bases. The sequenced sample was PBMCs or T cells enriched from blood (not recorded which). This TCR was recovered from a man in his thirties or forties who had recovered from COVID-19. The CDR3 DNA is TGTGCCAGCAGCGCGGCTGGGACTAGCGGGTACGCCACGACTTTC. It encodes CASSAAGTSGYATTF.